This paragraph reports one T cell receptor beta chain. Its antigen is undetermined. This entry is derived from a study of graft-versus-host responses after intestinal transplantation. Germline V gives CDR1 MNHEY, CDR2 SMNVEV (reference sequence). V lost 6 bases and J lost 0; bases outside the gene matches: 4. This CDR3 contains 15 residues. The method was immunoSEQ multiplex PCR; TCRdb's version includes in-frame clones alone and lacks a portion of them. The table shows 90,000 to 130,000 clones, with roughly 93% occurring only once. This chain links TRBV27 with TRBJ2-7; 11 bases match TRBD2. This clonotype originated in a human donor who received an intestinal transplant. The specimen comprised unstimulated CD8+ T cells sorted from spleen or lymph node cells, sampled before intestinal transplant. The CDR3 nucleotides are TGTGCCAGCAGACCGGGACTAGCGGCCTCCTACGAGCAGTACTTC. This gives the protein CASRPGLAASYEQYF.